Sequencing of this T cell receptor (beta chain) was carried out in a study of T cells after somatic rescue of genetic block. Sequenced by immunoSEQ multiplex PCR; TCRdb stores in-frame clones only, minus some. This repertoire shows tens of thousands of clones, approximately 90% found once; its top ten account for roughly 1.5%. V trimming: 0 bases; J trimming: 6 bases; junction bases outside the gene matches: 7. CDR1 SGHNT and CDR2 YENEEA come from the germline V gene. The CDR3 consists of 16 residues. The source of this sequence is a woman aged 18-30 years. This chain links TRBV11-3 with TRBJ2-2; TRBD1 matches at 7 bases. The sequencing sample was made of peripheral blood mononuclear cells (PBMCs). CDR3 protein: CASSLETGPQSGELFF. The CDR3 DNA follows: TGTGCCAGCAGCTTAGAGACAGGGCCCCAGTCCGGGGAGCTGTTTTTT.